This record covers a single T cell receptor (beta chain). Combining a sample-barcoded 5' primer with a J-beta primer mix, a second PCR ran for roughly 7 to 12 cycles. From the 5' RACE reads, TCRdb called clonotypes with MiXCR, one entry per CDR3 protein. The data contain roughly 2 million distinct CDR3 sequences, less than 50% of them singletons. This sample stems from a study of blood T cells in healthy people across ages. Trimming shortened V by 2 bases and J by 1 base, and 11 bases separated the two germline ends. Germline values: CDR1 LGHNA, CDR2 YSLEER. This CDR3 contains 15 residues. The people who gave samples were healthy Caucasians from Russia, aged roughly 6 to 100. PBMCs numbering at least 7 million were isolated per sample. Total RNA, at least 5 micrograms per sample, was extracted from PBMCs.

The chain has TRBV4-3 and TRBJ1-1, with a possible D match to TRBD1 (6 bases). The sample was blood. The receptor's source is a woman in her thirties or forties in good health. CDR3 amino acids: CASSQLDRPNTEAFF. As DNA, the CDR3 is TGCGCCAGCAGCCAACTCGACAGGCCGAACACTGAAGCTTTCTTT.